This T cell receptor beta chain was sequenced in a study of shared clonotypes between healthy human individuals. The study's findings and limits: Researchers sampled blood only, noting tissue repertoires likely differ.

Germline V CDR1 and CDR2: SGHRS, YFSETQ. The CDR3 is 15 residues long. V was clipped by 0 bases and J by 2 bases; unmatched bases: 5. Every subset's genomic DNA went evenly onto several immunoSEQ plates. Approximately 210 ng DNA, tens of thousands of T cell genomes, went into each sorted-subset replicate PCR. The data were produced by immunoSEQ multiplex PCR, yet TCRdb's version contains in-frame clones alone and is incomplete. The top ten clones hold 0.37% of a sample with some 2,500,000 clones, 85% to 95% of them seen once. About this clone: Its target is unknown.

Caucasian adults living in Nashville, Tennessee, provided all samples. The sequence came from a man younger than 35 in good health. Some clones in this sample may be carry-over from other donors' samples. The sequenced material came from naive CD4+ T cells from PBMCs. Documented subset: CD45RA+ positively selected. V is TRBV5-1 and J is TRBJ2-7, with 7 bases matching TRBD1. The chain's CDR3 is CASSLGLTGAYEQYF. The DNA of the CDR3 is TGCGCCAGCAGCTTGGGTCTAACAGGGGCCTACGAGCAGTACTTC.